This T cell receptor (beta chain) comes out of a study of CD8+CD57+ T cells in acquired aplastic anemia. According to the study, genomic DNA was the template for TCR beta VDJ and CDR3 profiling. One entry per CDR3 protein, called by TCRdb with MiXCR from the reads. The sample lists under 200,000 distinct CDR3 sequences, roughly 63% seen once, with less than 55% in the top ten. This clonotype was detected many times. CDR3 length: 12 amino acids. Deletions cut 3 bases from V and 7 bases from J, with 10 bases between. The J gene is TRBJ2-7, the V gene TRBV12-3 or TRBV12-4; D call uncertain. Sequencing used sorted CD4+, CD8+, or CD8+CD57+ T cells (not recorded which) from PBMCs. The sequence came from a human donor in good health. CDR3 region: CASSLAVGEQYF. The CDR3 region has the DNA TGTGCCAGCAGTTTGGCGGTGGGGGAGCAGTACTTC.